Following are 24 T cell receptor beta chains from one sample sequenced in a study of cytomegalovirus exposure and HLA in healthy donors. The primer mix had 60 Vbeta and 13 Jbeta primers. Clones were sequenced by immunoSEQ multiplex PCR, and TCRdb holds only the in-frame ones, with some missing. Here the sample spans about 80,000 clones, approximately 65% being singletons. Source material: PBMCs. These receptors were obtained from a male donor in good health and CMV-seropositive.

The chain links TRBV18 to TRBJ2-7; 7 bases align to TRBD1. Germline assignment: CDR1 KGHSH and CDR2 LQKENI. The V and J ends lost 2 bases and 1 base, in that order; junction bases with no gene match: 8. This CDR3 spans 16 amino acids. CDR3 nucleotide sequence: TGTGCCAGCTCACCATCACAGGGGCGTCTATCCTACGAGCAGTACTTC. This translates into CASSPSQGRLSYEQYF.

The chain uses TRBV6-6 and TRBJ2-2, with D possibly being TRBD2 (5 bases). CDR3 length: 13 residues. Germline CDR1 and CDR2: MNHNY and SVGAGI (reference sequence). Trimming pared 6 bases from V and 7 bases from J, leaving 12 bases between. The CDR3 loop reads CASRTRGGGELFF. CDR3 nucleotides: TGTGCCAGCAGGACCCGGGGTGGCGGGGAGCTGTTTTTT.

The chain has TRBV14 and TRBJ1-2, with D perhaps matching TRBD1 (6 bases). V lost 4 bases to trimming and J lost 0 bases, with 15 bases between them. The CDR3 is 16 amino acids. CDR1 and CDR2 from the germline V gene are SGHDN and FVKESK. CDR3 DNA sequence: TGTGCCAGCAGCCGGAACATCAGGGGAGCTAACTATGGCTACACCTTC. It codes for CASSRNIRGANYGYTF.

The chain carries TRBV7-2 and TRBJ1-5, with 12 bases that match TRBD1. V shed 5 bases, J shed 7 bases, and the junction held 3 bases outside the gene matches. The CDR3 extends over 14 amino acids. CDR1 and CDR2 (germline): SGHTA, FQGNSA. The CDR3 loop is CASSQGQGAQPQHF. CDR3 in DNA: TGTGCCAGCAGCCAGGGACAGGGGGCCCAGCCCCAGCATTTT.

The rearrangement joins TRBV7-2 to TRBJ2-2; 10 bases map to TRBD2. The CDR3 is 15 amino acids. Trimming cost V 5 bases and J 7 bases; bases outside gene matches: 7. The V gene's germline CDR1 is SGHTA and CDR2 FQGNSA. This CDR3 is CASSTTSGVGGELFF. The CDR3 DNA follows: TGTGCCAGCAGCACAACTAGCGGGGTGGGCGGGGAGCTGTTTTTT.

The chain recombines TRBV18 with TRBJ1-5, with 11 bases lining up with TRBD1. The CDR3 totals 15 residues. V shed 3 bases, J shed 6 bases, and the junction held 4 bases outside the gene matches. CDR1 KGHSH and CDR2 LQKENI come from the germline V gene. The CDR3 DNA sequence: TGTGCCAGCTCACCTGGGACAGGGGGGGGTCAGCCCCAGCATTTT. Its translation: CASSPGTGGGQPQHF.

The gene calls are TRBV6-1 and TRBJ2-1; D is possibly TRBD2 (6 bases). Germline assignment: CDR1 MNHNS and CDR2 SASEGT. This CDR3 has 17 residues. V was trimmed by 1 base and J by 3 bases, leaving 16 bases between them. Here the CDR3 DNA reads TGTGCCAGCAGTGAAGGGTTTGGCGGGGCAAGCTACAATGAGCAGTTCTTC. It codes for CASSEGFGGASYNEQFF.

The gene calls are TRBV7-9 and TRBJ1-1; unclear D gene. The CDR3 runs to 11 residues. Per the germline V gene, CDR1 is SEHNR and CDR2 is FQNEAQ (reference sequence). V was pared by 7 bases and J by 7 bases, with 10 bases between. Here the CDR3 DNA reads TGTGCCAGCACCCTACAGCTTGAAGCTTTCTTT. Amino acid sequence: CASTLQLEAFF.

This clone was seen only once. This rearrangement joins TRBV30 to TRBJ2-2; 9 nucleotides align to TRBD2. The junction had 13 bases not matched to a gene; V was cut back by 2 bases and J by 6 bases. From germline, CDR1 is GTSNPN and CDR2 SVGIG (reference sequence). The CDR3 spans 17 residues. CDR3 sequence reads: CAWSSQGRRGGAGELFF. In DNA, the CDR3 is TGTGCCTGGAGTAGCCAGGGGAGGCGGGGGGGCGCCGGGGAGCTGTTTTTT.

This clone came up a few times. At one of its ends the junction is not consistent with the germline gene, which may arise from a read error. The genes are TRBV6-5 and TRBJ1-1; D uncertain. Germline lookup yields CDR1 MNHEY and CDR2 SVGAGI. CDR3 size: 14 residues. In DNA, the CDR3 is TGTGCCAGCAATTACCGAGGAGTAAGAACTGAAGCTTTCTTT. Translated, it gives CASNYRGVRTEAFF.

The chain links TRBV11-3 to TRBJ2-3, with 8 bases fitting TRBD1. Germline CDR1 is SGHNT and CDR2 is YENEEA. Trimming removed 5 bases from V and 2 bases from J; junction bases left unmatched: 3. This CDR3 contains 14 residues. The CDR3 DNA follows: TGTGCCAGCAGCCAGGGGGCATACACAGATACGCAGTATTTT. It specifies CASSQGAYTDTQYF.

The chain carries TRBV5-1 and TRBJ2-1, with 7 bases aligning to TRBD2. Trimming removed 4 bases from V and 7 bases from J; junction bases left unmatched: 8. This CDR3 spans 14 amino acids. CDR1 SGHRS and CDR2 YFSETQ come from the germline V gene. Written as DNA, the CDR3 is TGCGCCAGCAGCGCGGGCGGGAGACGGAATGAGCAGTTCTTC. As protein: CASSAGGRRNEQFF.

The J gene is TRBJ1-1, the V gene TRBV5-4; 8 bases match TRBD1. This CDR3 has 16 amino acids. Germline loops: CDR1 SGHNT, CDR2 YYREEE (reference sequence). V lost 4 bases, J lost 1 base, and 9 bases stayed unmatched. CDR3 DNA: TGTGCCAGCAGCCCCAGACAGGGGCGGCAGAACACTGAAGCTTTCTTT. This gives the protein CASSPRQGRQNTEAFF. Based on the CDR3 plus reference TRBV5-4 and TRBJ1-1, the full variable domain is ETGVTQSPTHLIKTRGQQVTLRCSSQSGHNTVSWYQQALGQGPQFIFQYYREEENGRGNFPPRFSGLQFPNYSSELNVNALELDDSALYLCASSPRQGRQNTEAFFGQGTRLTVV.

This chain joins TRBV2 and TRBJ1-2; 9 bases are a match to TRBD1. J was trimmed by 7 bases and V by 3 bases; bases with no gene match: 9. The CDR3 consists of 15 residues. Germline loops: CDR1 SNHLY, CDR2 FYNNEI. CDR3 sequence (DNA): TGTGCCAGCAGTGATACAGGGGGCGCATGGGGTGGCTACACCTTC. It codes for CASSDTGGAWGGYTF.

V gene TRBV30 combines with J gene TRBJ2-6; TRBD2 is a possible D gene (5 bases). This CDR3 is built from 15 residues. Trimming took 0 bases from V and 4 from J, leaving 10 bases between them. Germline CDR1 is GTSNPN and CDR2 is SVGIG (reference sequence). This chain's CDR3 is CAWSVPPGGANVLTF. CDR3 bases: TGTGCCTGGAGTGTACCCCCGGGAGGGGCCAACGTCCTGACTTTC. Using reference TRBV30 and TRBJ2-6 for the parts outside the CDR3, the full variable domain is SQTIHQWPATLVQPVGSPLSLECTVEGTSNPNLYWYRQAAGRGLQLLFYSVGIGQISSEVPQNLSASRPQDRQFILSSKKLLLSDSGFYLCAWSVPPGGANVLTFGAGSRLTVL.

This clone was observed a few times. The chain is built from TRBV28 and TRBJ1-1, with 8 bases that match TRBD1. Germline loops: CDR1 MDHEN, CDR2 SYDVKM. The CDR3 length is 16 residues. The ends lost 5 bases at V and 7 bases at J; junction bases unmatched: 15. This CDR3 reads CASSAYPAGGQGEAFF. CDR3 nucleotides: TGTGCCAGCAGTGCCTACCCAGCAGGGGGCCAGGGTGAAGCTTTCTTT.

This clone has more than one count but fewer than ten. The chain combines TRBV18 with TRBJ2-1, with TRBD2 matching over 7 bases. In germline, CDR1 is KGHSH, CDR2 LQKENI. This CDR3 spans 12 amino acids. Losses at the gene ends were 2 bases for V and 14 bases for J; bases not matched to a gene: 6. Written as DNA, the CDR3 is TGTGCCAGCTCACCAGCGGCAGGGAGGGAGTTCTTC. This encodes CASSPAAGREFF. Drawing the rest from reference TRBV18 and TRBJ2-1, the complete variable domain is NAGVMQNPRHLVRRRGQEARLRCSPMKGHSHVYWYRQLPEEGLKFMVYLQKENIIDESGMPKERFSAEFPKEGPSILRIQQVVRGDSAAYFCASSPAAGREFFGPGTRLTVL.

J is TRBJ1-1 and V is TRBV18, with 7 bases fitting TRBD1. This CDR3 contains 14 residues. The trim removed 0 bases at V and 5 bases at J, leaving 3 bases unmatched. Germline V gene lookup returns CDR1 KGHSH and CDR2 LQKENI. CDR3 coding DNA: TGTGCCAGCTCACCACCGAGGGGGCGGACTGAAGCTTTCTTT. Translation: CASSPPRGRTEAFF.

J is TRBJ1-1 and V is TRBV4-3; D is ambiguous. Trimming left V 2 bases short and J 0 bases short, with 4 bases between. The CDR3 consists of 13 residues. From germline, CDR1 is LGHNA and CDR2 YSLEER. CDR3 in amino acids: CASSQLMNTEAFF. The CDR3 bases are TGCGCCAGCAGCCAACTTATGAACACTGAAGCTTTCTTT.

The chain recombines TRBV28 with TRBJ1-1; 7 positions match TRBD1. Germline V lookup: CDR1 MDHEN, CDR2 SYDVKM. This CDR3 is 15 amino acids long. V trimming: 3 bases; J trimming: 3 bases; junction bases outside the gene matches: 7. CDR3 amino acids: CASSFQGGWDTEAFF. The CDR3 nucleotides read TGTGCCAGCAGTTTTCAGGGGGGTTGGGACACTGAAGCTTTCTTT.

The chain carries TRBV30 and TRBJ2-1; the match to TRBD1 covers 8 bases. There are 15 residues in the CDR3. Germline-derived CDR1 and CDR2 are GTSNPN and SVGIG (reference sequence). Germline trimming cut 5 bases from V and 0 bases from J; bases unmatched to any gene: 6. CDR3: CAWSRDRFSYNEQFF. The DNA of the CDR3 is TGTGCCTGGTCACGGGACAGGTTCTCCTACAATGAGCAGTTCTTC. The full variable domain, rest sourced from reference TRBV30 and TRBJ2-1, is SQTIHQWPATLVQPVGSPLSLECTVEGTSNPNLYWYRQAAGRGLQLLFYSVGIGQISSEVPQNLSASRPQDRQFILSSKKLLLSDSGFYLCAWSRDRFSYNEQFFGPGTRLTVL.

This rearrangement joins TRBV9 to TRBJ1-1; a weak D match, TRBD1 (6 bases). This CDR3 has 14 amino acids. Trimming left V 2 bases short and J 2 bases short, with 10 bases between. Germline assignment: CDR1 SGDLS and CDR2 YYNGEE. CDR3 sequence: CASSVGGANTEAFF. CDR3 DNA sequence: TGTGCCAGCAGCGTGGGGGGGGCCAACACTGAAGCTTTCTTT.

The rearrangement links TRBV11-3 to TRBJ1-1; D is undetermined. Germline V lookup: CDR1 SGHNT, CDR2 YENEEA. V was shortened by 0 bases and J by 1 base, with 3 bases between the two germline ends. CDR3 size: 13 residues. Here the CDR3 DNA reads TGTGCCAGCAGCTTAGAACAGAACACTGAAGCTTTCTTT. As protein: CASSLEQNTEAFF.

This chain connects TRBV5-6 to TRBJ1-1, with D tentatively TRBD1 (5 bases). Germline V CDR1 and CDR2: SGHDT, YYEEEE. Trimming pared 0 bases from V and 7 bases from J, leaving 16 bases between. This CDR3 has 15 residues. This chain's CDR3 is CASSLGGGSNGEAFF. The DNA of the CDR3 is TGTGCCAGCAGCTTGGGGGGGGGATCTAACGGTGAAGCTTTCTTT.